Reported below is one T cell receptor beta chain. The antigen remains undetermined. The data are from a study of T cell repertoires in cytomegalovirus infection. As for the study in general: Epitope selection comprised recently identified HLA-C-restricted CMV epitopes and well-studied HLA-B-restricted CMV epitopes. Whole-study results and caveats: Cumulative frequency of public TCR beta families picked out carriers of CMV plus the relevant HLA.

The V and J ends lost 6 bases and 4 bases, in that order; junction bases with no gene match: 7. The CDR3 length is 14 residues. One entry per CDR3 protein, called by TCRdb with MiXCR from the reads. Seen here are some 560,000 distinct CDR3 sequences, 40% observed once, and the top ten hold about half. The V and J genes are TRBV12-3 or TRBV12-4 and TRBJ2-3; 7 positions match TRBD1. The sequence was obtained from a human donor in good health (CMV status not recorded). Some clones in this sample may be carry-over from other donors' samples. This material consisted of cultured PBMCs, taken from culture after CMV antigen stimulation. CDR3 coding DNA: TGTGCCAGCAGCCAGCAACAGGGGTCAGATACGCAGTATTTT. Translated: CASSQQQGSDTQYF.